Each of the 26 T cell receptor beta chains below was sequenced from the same sample in a study of CD8 T cells in ankylosing spondylitis. MiXCR, run by TCRdb on the 5' RACE reads, gives a single entry per CDR3 protein. In the table there are tens of thousands of distinct CDR3 sequences, 8% to 13% of which are singletons. Input material: blood, either unsorted or a sorted T cell fraction (not recorded which). The receptor set was obtained from a male donor with ankylosing spondylitis or in good health (not recorded which).

This clonotype has ten or more counts. The chain uses TRBV4-2 and TRBJ1-2; D gene unclear. The CDR3 loop spans 14 amino acids. V dropped 4 bases and J dropped 5 bases, with 14 bases sitting between them. Germline CDR1 is LGHNA and CDR2 is YNFKEQ. The CDR3 nucleotides read TGTGCCAGCAGCCCGCAGACCGAGAGATATGGCTACACCTTC. This translates into CASSPQTERYGYTF.

This clonotype was seen ten or more times. The chain is built from TRBV20-1 and TRBJ2-2; no clear D. Germline V gene data show CDR1 as DFQATT and CDR2 as SNEGSKA (reference sequence). The germline V and J ends were trimmed by 0 bases and 6 bases, with 8 bases remaining between them. This CDR3 has 13 residues. The CDR3 DNA sequence: TGCAGTGCTAGAGATTCGGTGGCCGGGGAGCTGTTTTTT. It encodes CSARDSVAGELFF.

This clonotype has more than one count but fewer than ten. CDR3 region: CASSSRTSGGAGELFF. The CDR3 DNA reads as TGTGCCAGCAGCTCACGGACTAGCGGGGGGGCCGGGGAGCTGTTTTTT. The J gene is TRBJ2-2, the V gene TRBV11-3; 15 nucleotides match TRBD2. The CDR3 has 16 amino acids. V lost 4 bases and J lost 6; bases outside the gene matches: 3. Germline V gene lookup returns CDR1 SGHNT and CDR2 YENEEA.

The sample holds many counts of this clonotype. This chain uses TRBV19 with TRBJ1-5, with D hard to call. Germline V gene lookup returns CDR1 LNHDA and CDR2 SQIVND (reference sequence). V was shortened by 9 bases and J by 3 bases, with 15 bases between the two germline ends. The CDR3 loop spans 14 amino acids. The CDR3 sequence is CASRRVNNNQPQHF. As DNA, the CDR3 is TGTGCCAGCAGGCGGGTAAATAACAATCAGCCCCAGCATTTT.

This clonotype showed up just a few times. The chain has TRBV7-8 and TRBJ2-7; the D is unclear. The length of the CDR3 is 14 residues. Trimming took off 1 base at V and 5 bases at J, with 12 bases between the two ends. Germline CDR1 SGHVS, CDR2 FQNEAQ. The CDR3 DNA reads TGTGCCAGCAGCTTAGTTGTGGAGTTGAACGAGCAGTACTTC. Its translation: CASSLVVELNEQYF.

This clonotype was seen repeatedly, ten times or more. The V and J genes are TRBV12-3 or TRBV12-4 and TRBJ2-7; 9 bases line up with TRBD1. The CDR3 is made up of 13 amino acids. The trim removed 5 bases at V and 7 bases at J, leaving 6 bases unmatched. The CDR3: CASSLGQGWEQYF. In DNA, the CDR3 is TGTGCCAGCAGTCTGGGACAGGGATGGGAGCAGTACTTC.

The rearrangement joins TRBV5-1 to TRBJ1-2, with 9 nucleotides matching TRBD1. Trimming took 3 bases from V and 6 from J; bases not matched to a gene: 9. CDR3 size: 15 residues. Germline CDR1 reads SGHRS; CDR2 reads YFSETQ. CDR3 amino acids: CASSSGQGIGDGYTF. Here the CDR3 DNA reads TGCGCCAGCAGCTCGGGACAGGGAATAGGCGATGGCTACACCTTC.

The chain employs TRBV7-9 and TRBJ1-1; D remains ambiguous. Germline lookup yields CDR1 SEHNR and CDR2 FQNEAQ (reference sequence). Trimming left V 1 base short and J 9 bases short, with 9 bases between. This CDR3 has 12 residues. The CDR3: CASSLGEGQAFF. As DNA, the CDR3 is TGTGCCAGCAGCTTAGGCGAGGGCCAAGCTTTCTTT.

The chain couples TRBV27 to TRBJ1-4; D gene unclear. Trimming removed 5 bases from V and 0 bases from J, with 16 bases in between. The germline CDR1 and CDR2 sequences are MNHEY and SMNVEV (reference sequence). This CDR3 has 17 amino acids. The CDR3 region has the DNA TGTGCCAGCAGTCCACGTGGAGTCTCAGCAACTAATGAAAAACTGTTTTTT. Its protein is CASSPRGVSATNEKLFF.

The chain recombines TRBV5-5 with TRBJ1-5; D call uncertain. The CDR3 is 15 amino acids. Trimming took 4 bases from V and 0 from J, leaving 11 bases between them. The germline V gene has CDR1 SGHKS and CDR2 YYEKEE (reference sequence). CDR3 region: CASSEDGNSNQPQHF. CDR3 DNA sequence: TGTGCCAGCAGCGAGGACGGTAATAGCAATCAGCCCCAGCATTTT.

This clonotype showed up many times. This chain links TRBV12-3 or TRBV12-4 with TRBJ1-4; perhaps TRBD1 as D (6 bases). Trimming removed 6 bases at V and 3 bases at J, with 17 bases between. The CDR3 loop spans 16 amino acids. This CDR3 is CASRRGGALANEKLFF. The CDR3 bases are TGTGCCAGCAGGAGGGGGGGGGCGCTCGCTAATGAAAAACTGTTTTTT.

This clonotype was detected many times. This chain links TRBV7-9 with TRBJ1-2; a possible D gene is TRBD1 (5 bases). Germline CDR1 reads SEHNR; CDR2 reads FQNEAQ (reference sequence). The CDR3 loop spans 13 amino acids. V lost 5 bases, J lost 10 bases, and 17 bases lay in between. The CDR3 region is CASSPRDGLFYTF. DNA for the CDR3: TGTGCCAGCAGCCCTCGGGACGGCCTGTTCTACACCTTC.

In this sample, this clonotype turned up many times. The V and J genes are TRBV3-1 and TRBJ2-1; TRBD1 or TRBD2 may be the D gene (5 bases each). The germline V and J ends were trimmed by 2 bases and 10 bases, with 9 bases remaining between them. Germline V gene data show CDR1 as LGHDT and CDR2 as YNNKEL (reference sequence). The CDR3 loop spans 12 amino acids. CDR3 bases: TGTGCCAGCAGCCAAACCGGGGCCGAGCAGTTCTTC. This gives the protein CASSQTGAEQFF.

The sample holds a few counts of this clonotype. The CDR3 DNA reads as TGCGCCAGCAGCTCCACCGGGGCCGAGACCCAGTACTTC. It codes for CASSSTGAETQYF. The V call is TRBV5-1, the J call TRBJ2-5; D possibly matches TRBD1 or TRBD2 (5 bases each). The ends were cut back, 3 bases at V and 5 bases at J, with 11 bases in the middle. CDR3 length: 13 amino acids. The germline V gene has CDR1 SGHRS and CDR2 YFSETQ.

V usage is TRBV19 and J usage is TRBJ2-2; TRBD1 matches at 8 bases. The trim removed 4 bases at V and 1 base at J, leaving 2 bases unmatched. The CDR3 is 15 residues long. Looked up from germline, CDR1 is LNHDA and CDR2 is SQIVND (reference sequence). CDR3 DNA sequence: TGTGCCAGTAGTACGGGGACAGGGAACACCGGGGAGCTGTTTTTT. Its translation: CASSTGTGNTGELFF.

The rearrangement links TRBV7-9 to TRBJ2-2; D is possibly TRBD1 (5 bases). V was cut by 1 base and J by 5 bases, with 11 bases left in between. The CDR3 has 15 amino acids. Germline V lookup: CDR1 SEHNR, CDR2 FQNEAQ (reference sequence). The CDR3 DNA reads as TGTGCCAGCAGCTTAGAGGGGCCAGTGACCGGGGAGCTGTTTTTT. This translates into CASSLEGPVTGELFF.

This clonotype was seen ten or more times. V gene TRBV12-3 or TRBV12-4 combines with J gene TRBJ1-2, with D maybe TRBD1 (5 bases). This CDR3 is 14 amino acids long. V gave up 0 bases and J gave up 8 bases, with 13 bases separating them. The CDR3 region is CASSLASGAWGYTF. The CDR3 DNA reads TGTGCCAGCAGTTTAGCGTCTGGGGCCTGGGGCTACACCTTC.

J is TRBJ2-7 and V is TRBV12-3 or TRBV12-4; 12 bases line up with TRBD2. The trim removed 2 bases at V and 5 bases at J, leaving 4 bases unmatched. This CDR3 is 15 amino acids long. CDR3 in DNA: TGTGCCAGCAGTTTACGACTAGCGGGGGAAAACGAGCAGTACTTC. Translated, it gives CASSLRLAGENEQYF.

This clonotype was picked up many times. V is TRBV12-3 or TRBV12-4 and J is TRBJ2-7; D perhaps matches TRBD2 (5 bases). V lost 0 bases to trimming and J lost 3 bases, with 6 bases between them. This CDR3 contains 13 residues. DNA of the CDR3: TGTGCCAGCAGTTTAGCGGACTTCTACGAGCAGTACTTC. Translated: CASSLADFYEQYF.

This clonotype has a handful of counts. The chain carries TRBV29-1 and TRBJ1-1; D might be TRBD1 (6 bases). The CDR3 covers 14 residues. V lost 0 bases and J 3 bases, leaving 11 bases between the germline ends. Germline lookup yields CDR1 SQVTM and CDR2 ANQGSEA. The CDR3 coding sequence is TGCAGCGTTGAAGATCCAGGGGATCACACTGAAGCTTTCTTT. As protein: CSVEDPGDHTEAFF.

This clonotype was detected ten times or more. The chain recombines TRBV5-1 with TRBJ2-3; D tentatively reads TRBD1 or TRBD2 (6 bases each). The V end was cut by 9 bases, the J end by 8 bases, with 22 bases between. CDR3 length: 14 residues. Germline assignment: CDR1 SGHRS and CDR2 YFSETQ. As DNA, the CDR3 is TGCGCCACCCGGAGGGACACCTGGACCCCTACGCAGTATTTT. Its translation is CATRRDTWTPTQYF.

This clonotype came up many times. This chain links TRBV5-1 with TRBJ1-2; no definite D call. The V and J ends lost 4 bases and 3 bases respectively, with 16 bases between them. The CDR3 sequence is 15 residues long. Germline lookup yields CDR1 SGHRS and CDR2 YFSETQ. CDR3 bases: TGCGCCAGCAGCGACCGGAGAAGCCCCTACTATGGCTACACCTTC. This translates into CASSDRRSPYYGYTF.

The sample holds many counts of this clonotype. This chain joins TRBV20-1 and TRBJ2-3; 9 bases fit TRBD1. CDR3 length: 16 residues. Unmatched junction bases numbered 9, after V lost 2 bases and J lost 3 bases. Looked up from germline, CDR1 is DFQATT and CDR2 is SNEGSKA (reference sequence). The CDR3 loop reads CSARSSGQGWTDTQYF. The CDR3 bases are TGCAGTGCTAGATCCTCCGGACAGGGGTGGACAGATACGCAGTATTTT.

This rearrangement joins TRBV7-6 to TRBJ2-5; D might be TRBD2 (7 bases). The CDR3 is 13 residues long. Germline CDR1 SGHVS, CDR2 FNYEAQ. Trimming removed 2 bases from V and 9 bases from J, with 13 bases in between. CDR3 region: CASSLRGGGSQYF. CDR3 nucleotides: TGTGCCAGCAGCTTAAGGGGGGGGGGGTCCCAGTACTTC.

The J gene is TRBJ1-5, the V gene TRBV5-1; 8 bases are shared with TRBD1. V trimming: 4 bases; J trimming: 3 bases; junction bases outside the gene matches: 6. CDR1 is SGHRS, CDR2 YFSETQ, per germline. The CDR3 has 15 residues. The CDR3 DNA reads as TGCGCCAGCAGCCCCCGGACAGGGTTCAATCAGCCCCAGCATTTT. This sequence encodes CASSPRTGFNQPQHF.

This clonotype occurred many times. The CDR3 spells CASSLPTGNNEQFF. The CDR3 DNA reads as TGTGCCAGCAGTTTACCGACAGGGAACAATGAGCAGTTCTTC. This rearrangement joins TRBV12-3 or TRBV12-4 to TRBJ2-1; 7 nucleotides align to TRBD1. This CDR3 spans 14 amino acids. J was trimmed by 5 bases and V by 2 bases; bases with no gene match: 3.